This T cell receptor beta chain was identified during a study of blood T cell repertoires in COVID-19. Assay: immunoSEQ multiplex PCR; the TCRdb copy retains only in-frame clones and omits some. Of roughly 250,000 clones listed, approximately 91% are singletons. The CDR3 has 12 amino acids. V was trimmed by 5 bases and J by 3 bases, leaving 8 bases between them. CDR1 and CDR2 from the germline V gene are SNHLY and FYNNEI. The specimen sequenced was PBMCs or T cells enriched from blood (not recorded which). This sequence joins TRBV2 and TRBJ2-7, with D possibly being TRBD1 (5 bases). The TCR comes from a woman aged 40 to 50 with acute COVID-19. The CDR3 is CASSWTIYEQYF. The CDR3 DNA sequence: TGTGCCAGCAGTTGGACAATCTACGAGCAGTACTTC.